The 9 T cell receptor beta chains below come from one sample, sequenced in a study of T-cell memory formation after mild COVID-19. TCRdb processed the 5' RACE reads anew with MiXCR; each CDR3 protein has one entry. The profile covers 530,000 or so distinct CDR3 sequences, with roughly a sixth appearing a single time and about 7.4% taken by the ten largest. The sequencing input was PBMCs or a T cell subset sorted from them (not recorded which). All receptors derive from an adult woman who had mild COVID-19 (a few samples of this study predate the infection). Cell type and time point are not known.

As to this clonotype: Since a much larger clone is just one base distant, this may be a read error. The rearrangement uses TRBV3-1 and TRBJ2-7, with no clear D. Trimming stripped 1 base from V and 3 bases from J, with 7 bases between. The CDR3 extends over 13 amino acids. Germline assignment: CDR1 LGHDT and CDR2 YNNKEL (reference sequence). Here the CDR3 reads CASSQGHNYEQYF. The CDR3 DNA is TGTGCCAGCAGCCAAGGACACAACTACGAGCAGTACTTC.

The chain couples TRBV9 to TRBJ1-4; no clear D. Trimming removed 3 bases at V and 7 bases at J, with 13 bases between. The CDR3 covers 14 residues. CDR1 SGDLS and CDR2 YYNGEE come from the germline V gene. In nucleotides, the CDR3 is TGTGCCAGCAGCGGCCCAGGCTTGGGTGAAAAACTGTTTTTT. This translates into CASSGPGLGEKLFF.

There are a few counts of this clonotype. The chain couples TRBV7-2 to TRBJ1-1, with D tentatively TRBD1 (5 bases). The CDR3 runs to 13 residues. The V and J ends lost 6 bases and 8 bases respectively, with 16 bases between them. Germline CDR1 is SGHTA and CDR2 is FQGNSA. This CDR3 reads CASSKTGVVEAFF. CDR3 bases: TGTGCCAGCAGTAAAACAGGCGTTGTGGAAGCTTTCTTT.

The genes are TRBV12-3 or TRBV12-4 and TRBJ2-7; 13 nucleotides match TRBD2. V was pared by 6 bases and J by 7 bases, with 3 bases of the junction left unmatched. The CDR3 loop spans 13 amino acids. The DNA for the CDR3 is TGTGCCAGCAGACTAGCGGGGGGGCATGAGCAGTACTTC. This gives the protein CASRLAGGHEQYF.

A few counts support this clonotype. The chain recombines TRBV20-1 with TRBJ2-7; 9 bases map to TRBD2. Unmatched junction bases numbered 7, after V lost 4 bases and J lost 0 bases. CDR1 is DFQATT, CDR2 SNEGSKA, per germline (reference sequence). The CDR3 consists of 15 residues. The CDR3 protein is CSAKPVAGASYEQYF. For the CDR3, the DNA is TGCAGTGCTAAGCCGGTAGCGGGGGCCTCCTACGAGCAGTACTTC.

The chain is built from TRBV12-3 or TRBV12-4 and TRBJ1-1; 7 bases are shared with TRBD1. This CDR3 contains 13 residues. The junction had 8 bases not matched to a gene; V was cut back by 10 bases and J by 3 bases. The CDR3 DNA reads as TGTGCCACCTTAGGGGGCGGGGACACTGAAGCTTTCTTT. Translated, it gives CATLGGGDTEAFF.

The chain links TRBV20-1 to TRBJ1-5; D perhaps matches TRBD1 (5 bases). Trimming took off 5 bases at V and 6 bases at J, with 14 bases between the two ends. The V gene's germline CDR1 is DFQATT and CDR2 SNEGSKA (reference sequence). CDR3 length: 13 residues. The CDR3 here is CSAPGGGGQPQHF. As DNA, the CDR3 is TGCAGTGCTCCCGGGGGTGGGGGTCAGCCCCAGCATTTT.

The table lists this clonotype with a few counts. The chain carries TRBV9 and TRBJ2-5; no reliable D call. Between the trimmed V and J ends, which lost 3 bases and 9 bases, there was a span of 15 bases. Germline V gene lookup returns CDR1 SGDLS and CDR2 YYNGEE. The CDR3 is 13 amino acids. The CDR3 DNA reads as TGTGCCAGCAGCGATGGGTCTTTAGGGTCCCAGTACTTC. Translating gives CASSDGSLGSQYF. Drawing the rest from reference TRBV9 and TRBJ2-5, the complete variable domain is DSGVTQTPKHLITATGQRVTLRCSPRSGDLSVYWYQQSLDQGLQFLIQYYNGEERAKGNILERFSAQQFPDLHSELNLSSLELGDSALYFCASSDGSLGSQYFGPGTRLLVL.

This clonotype was counted only a few times. The chain is built from TRBV4-1 and TRBJ2-5; possibly TRBD1 for D (5 bases). CDR1 MGHRA and CDR2 YSYEKL come from the germline V gene. Trimming removed 2 bases from V and 2 bases from J, with 12 bases in between. The CDR3 is 15 amino acids. The CDR3 region is CASSQRDSLQETQYF. DNA for the CDR3: TGCGCCAGCAGCCAAAGAGACAGTCTTCAAGAGACCCAGTACTTC.